Detailed here is one T cell receptor (beta chain). Its antigen is currently unknown. Assay used: immunoSEQ multiplex PCR; TCRdb lists only in-frame clones, some missing. The sample lists roughly 330,000 clones; roughly 87% were seen once. This sample was included in a study of cytomegalovirus exposure and HLA in healthy donors. Study-level findings and limits: In vitro data verified three CMV-associated chains as specific for CMV antigens. The tendency of first-cohort TCR clusters to co-occur in the 90 to 150 validation repertoires was the finding of a later analysis.

The V end was cut by 4 bases, the J end by 10 bases, with 13 bases between. The CDR3 is 13 residues long. Germline V CDR1 and CDR2: MGHRA, YSYEKL. The chain links TRBV4-1 to TRBJ2-2, with a tentative D call TRBD2 (6 bases). The TCR sequence derives from a woman between 25 and 40 years old in good health and CMV-seropositive. Sequences were obtained from PBMCs. CDR3 residues: CASSPRSGEELFF. CDR3 nucleotide sequence: TGCGCCAGCAGCCCTCGCTCGGGGGAGGAGCTGTTTTTT.